This entry concerns a single T cell receptor (beta chain). The data originate from a study of technical replicates of blood from a handful of donors. This table comes from immunoSEQ multiplex PCR, and its TCRdb copy is limited to in-frame clones, with some not included. The sample records roughly 81,000 clones, approximately 97% being singletons. This TCR came from a human donor in good health. Sequenced input: T cells isolated from PBMCs.

This CDR3 is CASSSPTSLIDTQYF. DNA of the CDR3: TGTGCCAGCAGTTCCCCGACTAGCCTGATAGATACGCAGTATTTT. The V gene is TRBV6-5, the J gene TRBJ2-3; TRBD2 aligns across 7 bases. The CDR3 totals 15 residues. The ends lost 4 bases at V and 5 bases at J; junction bases unmatched: 9. Per germline, CDR1 MNHEY and CDR2 SVGAGI.